The 8 T cell receptor beta chains presented below share a single source sample, sequenced in a study of CD8 T cells in ankylosing spondylitis. General study results and limits: Eight or nine highly homologous variants formed a TCR beta motif that appeared characteristic of ankylosing spondylitis blood.

TCRdb ran MiXCR on the 5' RACE reads and lists one entry per CDR3 protein. The repertoire holds around 450,000 distinct CDR3 sequences, 25% to 30% seen once, with about 1% in the top ten. Their antigens are not known. The sequenced sample consisted of blood, either unsorted or a sorted T cell fraction (not recorded which). The receptors were gathered from a male donor with ankylosing spondylitis.

The chain combines TRBV5-1 with TRBJ2-7; D may be TRBD2 (6 bases). The CDR3 has 14 amino acids. The germline V and J ends were trimmed by 5 bases and 0 bases, with 12 bases remaining between them. CDR1 SGHRS and CDR2 YFSETQ come from the germline V gene. The CDR3 sequence: CASSSAGFSYEQYF. DNA of the CDR3: TGCGCCAGCAGTTCAGCGGGTTTCTCCTACGAGCAGTACTTC.

The chain combines TRBV7-9 with TRBJ1-6; 7 positions match TRBD1. The V and J ends lost 3 bases and 6 bases, in that order; junction bases with no gene match: 11. Germline CDR1 and CDR2: SEHNR and FQNEAQ (reference sequence). This CDR3 spans 17 amino acids. CDR3 protein: CASSFYPQGYSNSPLHF. The CDR3 DNA sequence: TGTGCCAGCAGCTTTTACCCACAGGGGTATAGTAATTCACCCCTCCACTTT.

This rearrangement joins TRBV27 to TRBJ2-5, with a tentative D call TRBD2 (6 bases). CDR1 and CDR2 from the germline V gene are MNHEY and SMNVEV (reference sequence). Trimming shortened V by 8 bases and J by 0 bases, and 10 bases separated the two germline ends. This CDR3 has 13 amino acids. CDR3 sequence reads: CASGDLYQETQYF. For the CDR3, the DNA is TGTGCCAGCGGGGACTTGTACCAAGAGACCCAGTACTTC.

The V call is TRBV7-2, the J call TRBJ2-1; 13 positions match TRBD2. The V gene's germline CDR1 is SGHTA and CDR2 FQGNSA. Unmatched junction bases numbered 5, after V lost 2 bases and J lost 7 bases. The CDR3 has 16 residues. DNA of the CDR3: TGTGCCAGCAGCTTATCCCGGACTAGCGGGAGTAATGAGCAGTTCTTC. Protein: CASSLSRTSGSNEQFF.

This clonotype appeared a few times. The J gene is TRBJ2-5, the V gene TRBV20-1; TRBD2 might be the D (6 bases). Germline V gene data show CDR1 as DFQATT and CDR2 as SNEGSKA (reference sequence). The CDR3 loop spans 14 amino acids. Trimming left V 5 bases short and J 3 bases short, with 16 bases between. DNA of the CDR3: TGCAGTGCTCTTCTACCGGGACTTAAAGAGACCCAGTACTTC. Its protein product is CSALLPGLKETQYF.

The chain recombines TRBV20-1 with TRBJ2-2; maybe TRBD2 (6 bases). V was shortened by 0 bases and J by 1 base, with 12 bases between the two germline ends. Germline V gene lookup returns CDR1 DFQATT and CDR2 SNEGSKA (reference sequence). This CDR3 spans 16 amino acids. The CDR3 DNA reads TGCAGTGCTAGAGATCTGCGGGGAATGAACACCGGGGAGCTGTTTTTT. Protein product: CSARDLRGMNTGELFF.

This clonotype was counted a few times. V and J are TRBV20-1 and TRBJ1-5; D gene uncertain. Per the germline V gene, CDR1 is DFQATT and CDR2 is SNEGSKA (reference sequence). V shed 1 base and J shed 7 bases, with 14 bases lying between them. The length of the CDR3 is 14 residues. CDR3 region: CSARGGHTLQPQHF. CDR3 in DNA: TGCAGTGCTAGAGGGGGTCACACACTCCAGCCCCAGCATTTT.

The chain employs TRBV27 and TRBJ2-6; perhaps TRBD1 as D (6 bases). V lost 11 bases and J lost 1, with 12 bases in between. Germline V gene lookup returns CDR1 MNHEY and CDR2 SMNVEV (reference sequence). The CDR3 spans 14 residues. CDR3 loop: CAVKRGSGANVLTF. The CDR3 DNA sequence: TGTGCCGTCAAAAGGGGGTCTGGGGCCAACGTCCTGACTTTC.